This TCR beta chain emerged from a study of blood T cell repertoires in COVID-19. Assay used: immunoSEQ multiplex PCR; TCRdb lists only in-frame clones, some missing. The sample has approximately 300,000 clones, about nine tenths seen once. The sample was PBMCs or T cells enriched from blood (not recorded which). The TCR sequence derives from a man in his sixties who had recovered from COVID-19.

The chain's CDR3 is CASSSSDTQYF. The CDR3 DNA sequence: TGTGCCAGCAGTAGTTCAGATACGCAGTATTTT. The chain is built from TRBV5-6 and TRBJ2-3; no firm D call. Between the trimmed V and J ends, which lost 5 bases and 4 bases, there was a span of 5 bases. This CDR3 spans 11 amino acids. Germline V lookup: CDR1 SGHDT, CDR2 YYEEEE.